These 20 T cell receptor beta chains originate from one sample sequenced in a study of blood T cell repertoires in COVID-19 (dated by TCRdb to the early 2020s). Library preparation was by the immunoSEQ multiplex PCR assay. The table was pulled from immuneACCESS by TCRdb, which kept in-frame rearrangements only. Such tables lose some clones; where checked, under half of the loss comes from unresolved V genes, and the rest has no known cause. The sample yields 250,000 to 400,000 clones; more than 75% were counted once. In total, the top ten clones hold around 2.6% of the sample. The sequencing sample was made of PBMCs or T cells enriched from blood (not recorded which). These receptors all stem from a man aged 55 to 69 who had recovered from COVID-19.

This clone turned up a few times. The rearrangement uses TRBV7-8 and TRBJ2-1; no clear D gene. Germline V CDR1 and CDR2: SGHVS, FQNEAQ. Trimming left V 8 bases short and J 9 bases short, with 17 bases between. The CDR3 is 13 residues long. In DNA form, the CDR3 reads TGTGCCAGCTCTAACCTCCCGGTCGGTGAGCAGTTCTTC. Translation: CASSNLPVGEQFF.

In its sample, this clone was seen a few times. The CDR3 is CASSEWTSGGIEQFF. For the CDR3, the DNA is TGCGCCAGCAGTGAATGGACTAGCGGGGGTATTGAGCAGTTCTTC. This sequence joins TRBV10-2 and TRBJ2-1; 13 bases match TRBD2. J was trimmed by 9 bases and V by 3 bases; bases with no gene match: 5. Germline V CDR1 and CDR2: WSHSY, SAAADI. The length of the CDR3 is 15 residues.

This sequence joins TRBV7-9 and TRBJ2-4, with 8 bases fitting TRBD2. V dropped 5 bases and J dropped 7; count of bases not matched to a gene: 16. The CDR3 has 17 amino acids. Germline assignment: CDR1 SEHNR and CDR2 FQNEAQ (reference sequence). The CDR3: CASSTGGTGGPQNIQYF. In nucleotides, the CDR3 is TGTGCCAGCAGCACGGGAGGAACGGGAGGGCCCCAGAACATTCAGTACTTC. The full variable domain, completed using reference TRBV7-9 and TRBJ2-4, is DTGVSQNPRHKITKRGQNVTFRCDPISEHNRLYWYRQTLGQGPEFLTYFQNEAQLEKSRLLSDRFSAERPKGSFSTLEIQRTEQGDSAMYLCASSTGGTGGPQNIQYFGAGTRLSVL.

CDR3 sequence (DNA): TGTGCCTGGAGTCCCCGACTCACAGATACGCAGTATTTT. Amino acid sequence: CAWSPRLTDTQYF. The rearrangement links TRBV30 to TRBJ2-3, with unresolved D. The V end was cut by 2 bases, the J end by 2 bases, with 8 bases between. This CDR3 is built from 13 residues. Germline CDR1 and CDR2: GTSNPN and SVGIG (reference sequence).

The sample holds one count of this clone. The chain joins TRBV14 to TRBJ1-4; D may be TRBD1 (5 bases). Germline V gene sequence: CDR1 SGHDN, CDR2 FVKESK. The CDR3 extends over 15 amino acids. V lost 4 bases to trimming and J lost 2 bases, with 11 bases between them. The DNA of the CDR3 is TGTGCCAGCAGCCCTTTAGGGACTACTAATGAAAAACTGTTTTTT. Translation gives CASSPLGTTNEKLFF. Based on the CDR3 plus reference TRBV14 and TRBJ1-4, the full variable domain is EAGVTQFPSHSVIEKGQTVTLRCDPISGHDNLYWYRRVMGKEIKFLLHFVKESKQDESGMPNNRFLAERTGGTYSTLKVQPAELEDSGVYFCASSPLGTTNEKLFFGSGTQLSVL.

The chain joins TRBV5-5 to TRBJ2-2, with a possible D match to TRBD2 (7 bases). The CDR3 covers 14 residues. V was clipped by 1 base and J by 6 bases, with 10 bases between them. In germline, CDR1 is SGHKS, CDR2 YYEKEE (reference sequence). The CDR3 protein is CASSLRGAAGELFF. The DNA for the CDR3 is TGTGCCAGCAGCTTGCGGGGGGCCGCCGGGGAGCTGTTTTTT.

V and J are TRBV9 and TRBJ2-7; no firm D call. V was shortened by 0 bases and J by 6 bases, with 13 bases between the two germline ends. This CDR3 contains 14 residues. Germline lookup yields CDR1 SGDLS and CDR2 YYNGEE. CDR3 in DNA: TGTGCCAGCAGCGTAGGTGCGTACGTCGCCGAGCAGTACTTC. Its translation: CASSVGAYVAEQYF. Complete variable domain (other parts from reference TRBV9 and TRBJ2-7): DSGVTQTPKHLITATGQRVTLRCSPRSGDLSVYWYQQSLDQGLQFLIQYYNGEERAKGNILERFSAQQFPDLHSELNLSSLELGDSALYFCASSVGAYVAEQYFGPGTRLTVT.

This rearrangement joins TRBV24-1 to TRBJ2-3; D is perhaps TRBD1 (5 bases). Trimming cost V 4 bases and J 0 bases, with 19 bases left between them. Germline CDR1 and CDR2: KGHDR and SFDVKD. CDR3 size: 18 residues. The CDR3: CATSERQQAKTSTDTQYF. For the CDR3, the DNA is TGTGCCACCAGTGAACGACAGCAGGCTAAGACTAGCACAGATACGCAGTATTTT.

The chain is built from TRBV4-2 and TRBJ1-2, with D perhaps TRBD1 (5 bases). The V end was cut by 1 base, the J end by 4 bases, with 16 bases between. CDR1 LGHNA and CDR2 YNFKEQ come from the germline V gene. The CDR3 has 16 amino acids. This chain's CDR3 is CASSQGVRQGGYGYTF. The CDR3 DNA follows: TGTGCCAGCAGCCAAGGGGTGAGGCAGGGCGGCTATGGCTACACCTTC.

The rearrangement links TRBV6-5 to TRBJ1-1, with D possibly being TRBD1 (5 bases). From germline, CDR1 is MNHEY and CDR2 SVGAGI. This CDR3 has 15 residues. Trimming pared 7 bases from V and 1 base from J, leaving 16 bases between. The CDR3 sequence: CASTIGWGGNTEAFF. CDR3 nucleotide sequence: TGTGCCAGCACCATAGGGTGGGGGGGGAACACTGAAGCTTTCTTT.

The chain carries TRBV7-2 and TRBJ2-3; 8 nucleotides match TRBD1. V dropped 5 bases and J dropped 5; count of bases not matched to a gene: 15. Per the germline V gene, CDR1 is SGHTA and CDR2 is FQGNSA. The CDR3 contains 17 residues. CDR3 amino acids: CASSIGPGTGSIDTQYF. The CDR3 DNA follows: TGTGCCAGCAGCATCGGACCCGGGACAGGCTCGATAGATACGCAGTATTTT. Filled out from reference TRBV7-2 and TRBJ2-3, the complete variable domain reads GAGVSQSPSNKVTEKGKDVELRCDPISGHTALYWYRQSLGQGLEFLIYFQGNSAPDKSGLPSDRFSAERTGGSVSTLTIQRTQQEDSAVYLCASSIGPGTGSIDTQYFGPGTRLTVL.

The chain combines TRBV24-1 with TRBJ2-7, with 9 bases lining up with TRBD1. Per the germline V gene, CDR1 is KGHDR and CDR2 is SFDVKD. The CDR3 is made up of 14 amino acids. Losses at the gene ends were 3 bases for V and 5 bases for J; bases not matched to a gene: 4. CDR3 sequence reads: CATSDPGQGNEQYF. CDR3 nucleotides: TGTGCCACCAGTGATCCGGGACAGGGAAACGAGCAGTACTTC.

This clone has a handful of counts. J is TRBJ1-1 and V is TRBV9; 9 bases line up with TRBD1. This CDR3 region has 15 residues. V dropped 6 bases and J dropped 4; count of bases not matched to a gene: 10. From germline, CDR1 is SGDLS and CDR2 YYNGEE. The CDR3 DNA reads TGTGCCAGCACCCCGGGACAGGGCTCTTCCACTGAAGCTTTCTTT. Amino acid sequence: CASTPGQGSSTEAFF.

The CDR3 nucleotides are TGTGCCAGCAGCTTAGCCGGGACAGGGGCCCCGCTACAAGAGACCCAGTACTTC. Amino acid sequence: CASSLAGTGAPLQETQYF. This sequence joins TRBV7-9 and TRBJ2-5; 10 bases fit TRBD1. The CDR3 totals 18 residues. Germline V gene sequence: CDR1 SEHNR, CDR2 FQNEAQ (reference sequence). V shed 0 bases and J 2 bases; nucleotides not matched to a gene: 9.

The chain employs TRBV19 and TRBJ1-3, with D unresolved. Looked up from germline, CDR1 is LNHDA and CDR2 is SQIVND (reference sequence). V shed 2 bases and J shed 4 bases, with 9 bases lying between them. CDR3 length: 14 amino acids. The CDR3 sequence: CASSISQRGNTIYF. The CDR3 coding sequence is TGTGCCAGTAGTATATCACAGCGGGGAAACACCATATATTTT.

The chain recombines TRBV7-9 with TRBJ2-1; D gene ambiguous. CDR1 and CDR2 from the germline V gene are SEHNR and FQNEAQ (reference sequence). V lost 5 bases, J lost 8 bases, and 10 bases lay in between. The length of the CDR3 is 12 residues. The CDR3 DNA sequence: TGTGCCAGCAGCCCCACAGTCTATGAGCAGTTCTTC. Its translation is CASSPTVYEQFF. Filled out from reference TRBV7-9 and TRBJ2-1, the complete variable domain reads DTGVSQNPRHKITKRGQNVTFRCDPISEHNRLYWYRQTLGQGPEFLTYFQNEAQLEKSRLLSDRFSAERPKGSFSTLEIQRTEQGDSAMYLCASSPTVYEQFFGPGTRLTVL.

This chain uses TRBV9 with TRBJ2-5; 12 bases match TRBD2. Germline V CDR1 and CDR2: SGDLS, YYNGEE. The length of the CDR3 is 17 residues. V lost 4 bases, J lost 2 bases, and 9 bases stayed unmatched. This chain's CDR3 is CASSKLAGGRLQETQYF. The CDR3 DNA reads as TGTGCCAGCAGCAAACTAGCGGGGGGCCGGTTGCAAGAGACCCAGTACTTC.

The chain has TRBV19 and TRBJ2-7; the match to TRBD2 covers 7 bases. Trimming at V came to 7 bases and at J to 4 bases, leaving 7 bases not matched to a gene. Germline V lookup: CDR1 LNHDA, CDR2 SQIVND (reference sequence). The CDR3 contains 13 residues. CDR3 coding DNA: TGTGCCAGTAAGGCGGGAGTAGGTTACGAGCAGTACTTC. As protein: CASKAGVGYEQYF.

V usage is TRBV7-3 and J usage is TRBJ2-6; D is unclear. V was clipped by 10 bases and J by 0 bases, with 16 bases between them. Germline V gene data show CDR1 as SGHTA and CDR2 as FQGTGA. This CDR3 spans 16 amino acids. The DNA for the CDR3 is TGTGCCACCCCGTCGGTGGAGAGCTCTGGGGCCAACGTCCTGACTTTC. Protein product: CATPSVESSGANVLTF.

V gene TRBV7-8 combines with J gene TRBJ1-1; D is perhaps TRBD1 (6 bases). CDR1 and CDR2 from the germline V gene are SGHVS and FQNEAQ. This CDR3 spans 16 amino acids. The germline V and J ends were trimmed by 1 base and 0 bases, with 12 bases remaining between them. The CDR3 DNA reads as TGTGCCAGCAGCTTAGTTTGGGACACCTTGAACACTGAAGCTTTCTTT. It is translated as CASSLVWDTLNTEAFF.